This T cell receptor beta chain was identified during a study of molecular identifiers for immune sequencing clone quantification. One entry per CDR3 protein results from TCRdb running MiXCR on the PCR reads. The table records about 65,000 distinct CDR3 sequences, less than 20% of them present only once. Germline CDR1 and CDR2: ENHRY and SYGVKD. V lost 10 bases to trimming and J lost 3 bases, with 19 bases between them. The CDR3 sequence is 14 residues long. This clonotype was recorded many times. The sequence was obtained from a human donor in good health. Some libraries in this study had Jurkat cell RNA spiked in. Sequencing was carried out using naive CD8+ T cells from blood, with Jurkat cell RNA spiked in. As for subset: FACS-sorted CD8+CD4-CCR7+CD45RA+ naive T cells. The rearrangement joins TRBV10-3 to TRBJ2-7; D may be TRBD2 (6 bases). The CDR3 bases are TGTGCCACTCTTTCTCCCGGGGAGGACTACGAGCAGTACTTC. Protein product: CATLSPGEDYEQYF.